This passage covers 28 T cell receptor beta chains from one sample sequenced in a study of technical replicates of blood from four donors. TCRdb's table, derived via immunoSEQ multiplex PCR, lists solely in-frame clones and lacks some. Here the sample spans about 67,000 clones, around 97% being singletons. Sequencing used T cells isolated from PBMCs. The receptors come from a human donor in good health.

This chain's CDR3 is CASSLESAGHNEQFF. The CDR3 nucleotides are TGTGCCAGCAGCTTAGAGTCGGCAGGGCACAATGAGCAGTTCTTC. The genes are TRBV7-2 and TRBJ2-1; a weak D match, TRBD1 (5 bases). The CDR3 contains 15 residues. Germline V lookup: CDR1 SGHTA, CDR2 FQGNSA. Trimming shortened V by 1 base and J by 5 bases, and 12 bases separated the two germline ends.

The genes are TRBV9 and TRBJ1-4; TRBD1 might be the D (6 bases). This CDR3 is 14 amino acids long. Germline V CDR1 and CDR2: SGDLS, YYNGEE. Trimming took 0 bases from V and 7 from J, leaving 10 bases between them. Written as DNA, the CDR3 is TGTGCCAGCAGCGTAGATACAGGGAGTGAAAAACTGTTTTTT. This sequence encodes CASSVDTGSEKLFF.

The rearrangement links TRBV9 to TRBJ1-1, with a possible D match to TRBD1 (5 bases). There are 13 residues in the CDR3. Trimming stripped 3 bases from V and 4 bases from J, with 10 bases between. Germline values: CDR1 SGDLS, CDR2 YYNGEE. The CDR3 DNA sequence: TGTGCCAGCAGCGGAGGCGGGGGCACTGAAGCTTTCTTT. Translated, it gives CASSGGGGTEAFF.

The chain has TRBV19 and TRBJ2-2; TRBD2 matches 13 bases. With 0 bases clipped from V and 7 bases from J, the junction kept 5 bases outside the gene matches. Germline V gene lookup returns CDR1 LNHDA and CDR2 SQIVND (reference sequence). The CDR3 length is 17 residues. The CDR3, as DNA: TGTGCCAGTAGTATAGAGGGACTAGCGGGATATAGCGGGGAGCTGTTTTTT. It encodes CASSIEGLAGYSGELFF.

The chain is built from TRBV7-2 and TRBJ2-7; D might be TRBD2 (6 bases). V lost 10 bases, J lost 0 bases, and 13 bases lay in between. Looked up from germline, CDR1 is SGHTA and CDR2 is FQGNSA. The CDR3 contains 13 residues. CDR3 sequence (DNA): TGTGCCACTACTAAAGCGGGCTCCTACGAGCAGTACTTC. Amino acid sequence: CATTKAGSYEQYF.

This chain joins TRBV9 and TRBJ1-1; tentative D call: TRBD1 (6 bases). This CDR3 has 15 amino acids. Trimming stripped 4 bases from V and 2 bases from J, with 15 bases between. Germline V lookup: CDR1 SGDLS, CDR2 YYNGEE. The CDR3 is CASSPEQGFNTEAFF. The CDR3, as DNA: TGTGCCAGCAGCCCGGAACAGGGATTCAACACTGAAGCTTTCTTT.

The chain couples TRBV6-5 to TRBJ2-1, with a possible D match to TRBD2 (6 bases). CDR1 and CDR2 from the germline V gene are MNHEY and SVGAGI. Trimming left V 5 bases short and J 5 bases short, with 13 bases between. The CDR3 spans 14 residues. The CDR3 DNA follows: TGTGCCAGCAGTCTTATAGGAGGGGACAATGAGCAGTTCTTC. This sequence encodes CASSLIGGDNEQFF.

CDR3: CASGTVFNTEAFF. As DNA, the CDR3 is TGTGCCAGCGGGACAGTATTCAACACTGAAGCTTTCTTT. This chain joins TRBV11-3 and TRBJ1-1; TRBD1 agrees at 7 bases. The CDR3 is 13 residues long. V was pared by 8 bases and J by 2 bases, with 5 bases of the junction left unmatched. Germline V gene lookup returns CDR1 SGHNT and CDR2 YENEEA.

This clone was recorded only once. This CDR3 is CASSPTRGNQPQHF. The CDR3 coding sequence is TGTGCCAGCTCACCCACCCGGGGCAATCAGCCCCAGCATTTT. V usage is TRBV18 and J usage is TRBJ1-5; no clear D gene. Germline V gene lookup returns CDR1 KGHSH and CDR2 LQKENI. Trimming pared 3 bases from V and 2 bases from J, leaving 8 bases between. The CDR3 runs to 14 residues.

This clone was seen a single time. The V call is TRBV6-5, the J call TRBJ2-7; 13 positions agree with TRBD2. From germline, CDR1 is MNHEY and CDR2 SVGAGI. The CDR3 length is 15 residues. Unmatched junction bases numbered 7, after V lost 5 bases and J lost 6 bases. The CDR3 DNA is TGTGCCAGCAGTCCATGGACTAGCGGGAGAACCGAGCAGTACTTC. The encoded protein is CASSPWTSGRTEQYF.

DNA for the CDR3: TGTGCCAGCAGTGAAGATCTAGCGGGAGGGTACAATGAGCAGTTCTTC. Translation gives CASSEDLAGGYNEQFF. The chain has TRBV6-1 and TRBJ2-1; TRBD2 aligns across 12 bases. The CDR3 runs to 16 residues. Trimming cost V 1 base and J 4 bases; bases outside gene matches: 2. Germline-derived CDR1 and CDR2 are MNHNS and SASEGT.

The rearrangement links TRBV5-1 to TRBJ2-7; 12 bases map to TRBD2. The CDR3 is 18 amino acids. With V trimmed by 7 bases and J by 2 bases, 16 bases remained unmatched. Germline V CDR1 and CDR2: SGHRS, YFSETQ. The CDR3, as DNA: TGCGCCAGCGCCCTCAGATCTAGCGGGAGGGAACGAGCCTACGAGCAGTACTTC. Its protein product is CASALRSSGRERAYEQYF.

The rearrangement joins TRBV16 to TRBJ1-1; TRBD1 might be the D (5 bases). Per the germline V gene, CDR1 is KGHSY and CDR2 is FQNENV. V lost 3 bases and J 3 bases, leaving 11 bases between the germline ends. The CDR3 is made up of 14 amino acids. CDR3 sequence reads: CASSQEQAYTEAFF. CDR3 in DNA: TGTGCCAGCAGCCAGGAACAGGCCTACACTGAAGCTTTCTTT.

This chain connects TRBV29-1 to TRBJ2-5, with a weak D call TRBD2 (5 bases). The J call may be incorrect, as the DNA end agrees better with TRBJ2-7. Per germline, CDR1 SQVTM and CDR2 ANQGSEA. The CDR3 length is 13 residues. The CDR3 sequence is CSVKTRGSYEQYF. CDR3 DNA sequence: TGCAGCGTTAAGACGAGAGGGTCCTACGAGCAGTACTTC.

The chain uses TRBV7-2 and TRBJ1-5, with D uncertain. In germline, CDR1 is SGHTA, CDR2 FQGNSA. The V end was cut by 2 bases, the J end by 7 bases, with 18 bases between. The CDR3 is 16 residues long. Written as DNA, the CDR3 is TGTGCCAGCAGCTTAATGGGCAGCGGATCTCACCAGCCCCAGCATTTT. Translating gives CASSLMGSGSHQPQHF.

The chain uses TRBV7-8 and TRBJ2-7; TRBD2 matches at 11 bases. Germline V gene lookup returns CDR1 SGHVS and CDR2 FQNEAQ. V gave up 5 bases and J gave up 2 bases; unmatched junction bases: 5. The CDR3 has 15 amino acids. The CDR3, as DNA: TGTGCCAGCAGCGTGGGACTAGCGGTGACCTACGAGCAGTACTTC. Its protein is CASSVGLAVTYEQYF.

J is TRBJ2-7 and V is TRBV15, with a possible D match to TRBD2 (6 bases). Germline V gene lookup returns CDR1 LNHNV and CDR2 YYDKDF (reference sequence). The CDR3 has 14 residues. V gave up 0 bases and J gave up 3 bases, with 9 bases separating them. The CDR3 reads CATSRDLGGYEQYF. CDR3 nucleotide sequence: TGTGCCACCAGCAGAGATCTGGGGGGCTACGAGCAGTACTTC.

V and J are TRBV2 and TRBJ2-1; D remains unclear. The germline V and J ends were trimmed by 5 bases and 4 bases, with 6 bases remaining between them. Looked up from germline, CDR1 is SNHLY and CDR2 is FYNNEI. This CDR3 region has 12 residues. The CDR3 bases are TGTGCCAGCAGTCCTCCTTACAATGAGCAGTTCTTC. Protein: CASSPPYNEQFF.

This clone is a singleton in its sample. The chain links TRBV30 to TRBJ2-1; 10 bases fit TRBD2. Germline V gene sequence: CDR1 GTSNPN, CDR2 SVGIG (reference sequence). With V trimmed by 7 bases and J by 8 bases, 8 bases remained unmatched. The CDR3 runs to 13 residues. The CDR3 DNA follows: TGTGCCTTTTCTAGCGGGAGTGGCGATGAGCAGTTCTTC. Its translation is CAFSSGSGDEQFF.

This rearrangement joins TRBV7-9 to TRBJ1-1, with a weak D call TRBD1 (5 bases). The V end lost 3 bases, the J end lost 1 base, and 12 bases lay between the germline ends. The CDR3 has 15 residues. CDR1 is SEHNR, CDR2 FQNEAQ, per germline (reference sequence). In DNA, the CDR3 is TGTGCCAGCAGCTTTTTGGGGGGACGGAACACTGAAGCTTTCTTT. Translated: CASSFLGGRNTEAFF.

The rearrangement uses TRBV7-9 and TRBJ2-1; D not certain. This CDR3 is 14 amino acids long. The V gene's germline CDR1 is SEHNR and CDR2 FQNEAQ (reference sequence). Between the trimmed V and J ends, which lost 4 bases and 8 bases, there was a span of 15 bases. CDR3 sequence reads: CASSSLGRVDEQFF. The CDR3 nucleotides read TGTGCCAGCAGCTCCCTGGGCAGAGTGGATGAGCAGTTCTTC.

CDR3 DNA sequence: TGTGCCACCAGCAGGGGGGGGGAGCTGGAGCAGTACTTC. Translated: CATSRGGELEQYF. The V and J genes are TRBV15 and TRBJ2-7; TRBD2 agrees at 7 bases. The V and J ends lost 3 bases and 7 bases, in that order; junction bases with no gene match: 6. Germline CDR1 and CDR2: LNHNV and YYDKDF (reference sequence). The CDR3 is 13 amino acids.

The CDR3 sequence: CASRSGQPTDTQYF. In DNA form, the CDR3 reads TGTGCCAGCAGATCAGGGCAACCCACAGATACGCAGTATTTT. The chain links TRBV2 to TRBJ2-3, with a possible D match to TRBD1 (5 bases). This CDR3 contains 14 residues. V was clipped by 6 bases and J by 2 bases, with 12 bases between them. Germline CDR1 reads SNHLY; CDR2 reads FYNNEI.

The chain carries TRBV19 and TRBJ2-4; a possible D gene is TRBD2 (6 bases). CDR3 length: 18 residues. Germline V CDR1 and CDR2: LNHDA, SQIVND (reference sequence). V lost 3 bases and J lost 0, with 18 bases in between. Here the CDR3 DNA reads TGTGCCAGTAGTATTTTTCTCGGGGGAATTGTAGCCAAAAACATTCAGTACTTC. Its protein is CASSIFLGGIVAKNIQYF.

The chain employs TRBV5-6 and TRBJ1-2, with 7 nucleotides matching TRBD1. The V segment lost 0 bases and the J segment 6 bases; nucleotides outside the gene matches: 2. There are 13 residues in the CDR3. CDR1 is SGHDT and CDR2 is YYEEEE in the germline V gene. CDR3 loop: CASSLGTGHGYTF. For the CDR3, the DNA is TGTGCCAGCAGCTTGGGGACAGGACATGGCTACACCTTC. Drawing the rest from reference TRBV5-6 and TRBJ1-2, the complete variable domain is DAGVTQSPTHLIKTRGQQVTLRCSPKSGHDTVSWYQQALGQGPQFIFQYYEEEERQRGNFPDRFSGHQFPNYSSELNVNALLLGDSALYLCASSLGTGHGYTFGSGTRLTVV.

The DNA for the CDR3 is TGCAGCGTTGACCTAGGCAGGGGAACTGAAGCTTTCTTT. It yields the protein CSVDLGRGTEAFF. The V call is TRBV29-1, the J call TRBJ1-1; tentatively, D is TRBD1 (6 bases). Germline V gives CDR1 SQVTM, CDR2 ANQGSEA. The CDR3 has 13 residues. Trimming cost V 3 bases and J 5 bases, with 13 bases left between them.

The rearrangement links TRBV27 to TRBJ2-7; D is possibly TRBD2 (6 bases). The CDR3 has 15 residues. Between the trimmed V and J ends, which lost 6 bases and 2 bases, there was a span of 17 bases. Looked up from germline, CDR1 is MNHEY and CDR2 is SMNVEV (reference sequence). CDR3 nucleotide sequence: TGTGCCAGCAGCCCCCTCACCGGGACTCCCTACGAGCAGTACTTC. It translates to CASSPLTGTPYEQYF.

V and J are TRBV7-9 and TRBJ1-5, with D hard to call. Germline loops: CDR1 SEHNR, CDR2 FQNEAQ (reference sequence). V was clipped by 3 bases and J by 5 bases, with 8 bases between them. This CDR3 is built from 13 residues. This CDR3 is CASSLNRDQPQHF. The CDR3 DNA reads as TGTGCCAGCAGCTTGAACAGAGATCAGCCCCAGCATTTT.